This record looks at one TCR beta chain sequence and its context. This specimen comes from a study of OX40 agonist ivuxolimab in advanced cancers. Some clones are missing from TCRdb's copy, which holds only in-frame ones; the method was immunoSEQ multiplex PCR. The data show about 52,000 clones, roughly 94% seen once. The germline V gene has CDR1 MDHEN and CDR2 SYDVKM. J gave up 2 bases and V 4 bases, and 15 bases lay outside the gene matches. The CDR3 consists of 18 residues. This receptor was obtained from an adult with an advanced solid tumor such as melanoma, head and neck, liver or kidney cancer. The chain joins TRBV28 to TRBJ2-3, with 7 bases aligning to TRBD2. This sample comprised CD4+ or CD8+ T cells sorted from blood, obtained in a trial of the OX40 agonist ivuxolimab. DNA for the CDR3: TGTGCCAGCAGTTCCCAATGGCCCGCTAGCGGTGACACAGATACGCAGTATTTT. This translates into CASSSQWPASGDTDTQYF.